Below, 19 T cell receptor beta chains from the same sample are listed, as sequenced in a study of beta chain features in type 1 diabetes. Findings and caveats of the study: Across all four CD4+ subsets, people with type 1 diabetes showed modestly shorter TCRB CDR3s.

Antigens for these TCRs are unknown. Every bit of the isolated RNA underwent reverse transcription, so sequencing read expressed TCRB transcripts. Repertoires were generated with immunoSEQ multiplex PCR, while TCRdb's copy carries only in-frame clones and drops some. The table records 500,000 to 850,000 clones, over 12% of them present only once. The sequencing sample was made of naive CD4+ T cells from blood. Every receptor here comes from a man aged 18 to 29 with type 1 diabetes.

The V call is TRBV19, the J call TRBJ2-1; D may match TRBD1 or TRBD2 (7 bases each). Germline CDR1 reads LNHDA; CDR2 reads SQIVND (reference sequence). V gave up 2 bases and J gave up 4 bases, with 15 bases separating them. CDR3 size: 16 residues. The CDR3 bases are TGTGCCAGTAGTATATCGACAGGGAGGGCTTACAATGAGCAGTTCTTC. It encodes CASSISTGRAYNEQFF. The full variable domain, in which reference TRBV19 and TRBJ2-1 provide the parts outside the CDR3, is DGGITQSPKYLFRKEGQNVTLSCEQNLNHDAMYWYRQDPGQGLRLIYYSQIVNDFQKGDIAEGYSVSREKKESFPLTVTSAQKNPTAFYLCASSISTGRAYNEQFFGPGTRLTVL.

The CDR3 DNA follows: TGCGCCAGCAGCCCCCCGATTCGACAGCGGTCCGGGGAGCTGTTTTTT. Protein sequence: CASSPPIRQRSGELFF. V gene TRBV5-1 combines with J gene TRBJ2-2, with D perhaps TRBD1 or TRBD2 (5 bases each). Looked up from germline, CDR1 is SGHRS and CDR2 is YFSETQ. V was trimmed by 4 bases and J by 6 bases, leaving 19 bases between them. This CDR3 is built from 16 residues.

CDR3 amino acids: CASSHRGSYEQYF. The DNA of the CDR3 is TGTGCCAGCAGCCATCGTGGGTCCTACGAGCAGTACTTC. J is TRBJ2-7 and V is TRBV7-9; D call uncertain. The CDR3 is 13 amino acids. CDR1 and CDR2 from the germline V gene are SEHNR and FQNEAQ (reference sequence). V was cut by 5 bases and J by 1 base, with 9 bases left in between. Full variable domain (missing parts from reference TRBV7-9 and TRBJ2-7): DTGVSQNPRHKITKRGQNVTFRCDPISEHNRLYWYRQTLGQGPEFLTYFQNEAQLEKSRLLSDRFSAERPKGSFSTLEIQRTEQGDSAMYLCASSHRGSYEQYFGPGTRLTVT.

This clone showed up just a few times. V and J are TRBV29-1 and TRBJ2-2; 7 positions agree with TRBD2. With 4 bases clipped from V and 3 bases from J, the junction kept 11 bases outside the gene matches. The CDR3 extends over 16 amino acids. Per the germline V gene, CDR1 is SQVTM and CDR2 is ANQGSEA. CDR3 protein: CSVVGISGAHTGELFF. Written as DNA, the CDR3 is TGCAGCGTTGTGGGAATCAGCGGGGCCCACACCGGGGAGCTGTTTTTT.

This rearrangement joins TRBV7-2 to TRBJ2-7; 8 nucleotides match TRBD1. The germline CDR1 and CDR2 sequences are SGHTA and FQGNSA. V was clipped by 2 bases and J by 3 bases; unmatched bases: 6. This CDR3 comprises 15 residues. Here the CDR3 DNA reads TGTGCCAGCAGCTTAACCCCCGGACAGGGCTACGAGCAGTACTTC. This encodes CASSLTPGQGYEQYF.

V gene TRBV7-3 combines with J gene TRBJ2-3; D gene ambiguous. CDR1 is SGHTA, CDR2 FQGTGA, per germline. The CDR3 spans 13 residues. V lost 4 bases and J 4 bases, leaving 9 bases between the germline ends. This CDR3 reads CASSSIMADTQYF. The CDR3 region has the DNA TGTGCCAGCAGCTCGATTATGGCAGATACGCAGTATTTT.

The V call is TRBV4-1, the J call TRBJ1-5; 9 bases line up with TRBD1. Looked up from germline, CDR1 is MGHRA and CDR2 is YSYEKL. V dropped 0 bases and J dropped 7; count of bases not matched to a gene: 4. The CDR3 runs to 15 residues. This CDR3 reads CASSQEDRGGQPQHF. In DNA form, the CDR3 reads TGCGCCAGCAGCCAAGAAGACAGGGGGGGACAGCCCCAGCATTTT.

This clone was counted between two and nine times. The chain has TRBV14 and TRBJ2-7; D might be TRBD1 (5 bases). Between the trimmed V and J ends, which lost 0 bases and 2 bases, there was a span of 8 bases. This CDR3 has 14 residues. The germline gives CDR1 SGHDN, CDR2 FVKESK. The CDR3 nucleotides read TGTGCCAGCAGCCAAGATACAGGACCCTACGAGCAGTACTTC. It codes for CASSQDTGPYEQYF.

This clone appeared a few times. The chain employs TRBV27 and TRBJ1-2, with D unclear. The V and J ends lost 6 bases and 2 bases respectively, with 10 bases between them. The CDR3 has 13 residues. CDR1 MNHEY and CDR2 SMNVEV come from the germline V gene (reference sequence). CDR3: CASRLLGNYGYTF. Written as DNA, the CDR3 is TGTGCCAGCAGGCTTCTGGGAAACTATGGCTACACCTTC.

This clone was detected only a few times. The rearrangement links TRBV7-2 to TRBJ1-3, with TRBD1 matching over 8 bases. After removal of 5 bases from V and 4 bases from J, the junction contained 10 bases not matched to a gene. The CDR3 runs 16 residues. CDR1 is SGHTA and CDR2 is FQGNSA in the germline V gene. CDR3 in amino acids: CASSNGQGGSGNTIYF. CDR3 sequence (DNA): TGTGCCAGCAGCAATGGACAGGGAGGTTCAGGAAACACCATATATTTT.

The chain employs TRBV19 and TRBJ2-5; D may correspond to TRBD1 or TRBD2 (5 bases each). Between the trimmed V and J ends, which lost 1 base and 4 bases, there was a span of 10 bases. Germline V gene sequence: CDR1 LNHDA, CDR2 SQIVND (reference sequence). The CDR3 extends over 14 amino acids. The CDR3 coding sequence is TGTGCCAGTAGTATAGGAAGGGACGGAGAGACCCAGTACTTC. Its translation: CASSIGRDGETQYF.

This clone was detected only a few times. The chain has TRBV5-4 and TRBJ2-1, with TRBD2 as a possible D gene (7 bases). The CDR3 spans 16 residues. CDR1 and CDR2 (germline): SGHNT, YYREEE (reference sequence). The V gene lost 3 bases and the J gene lost 0 bases, with 13 bases spanning the gap. The CDR3 bases are TGTGCCAGCAGCTCCGCGGGGGCCAGCTCCTACAATGAGCAGTTCTTC. It specifies CASSSAGASSYNEQFF.

This clone was seen a handful of times. The chain joins TRBV18 to TRBJ2-1; TRBD1 or TRBD2 may be the D gene (5 bases each). Between the trimmed V and J ends, which lost 3 bases and 3 bases, there was a span of 12 bases. Looked up from germline, CDR1 is KGHSH and CDR2 is LQKENI. There are 15 residues in the CDR3. CDR3 loop: CASSPTGTIYNEQFF. The CDR3 DNA is TGTGCCAGCTCACCCACCGGGACCATCTACAATGAGCAGTTCTTC.

The chain is built from TRBV29-1 and TRBJ1-5; TRBD1 aligns across 9 bases. CDR1 SQVTM and CDR2 ANQGSEA come from the germline V gene. V trimming: 5 bases; J trimming: 7 bases; junction bases outside the gene matches: 6. The CDR3 is 13 residues long. In nucleotides, the CDR3 is TGCAGCGTTACGGGACAGGGTGGACAGCCCCAGCATTTT. It is translated as CSVTGQGGQPQHF.

This clone has more than one count but fewer than ten. The chain carries TRBV7-9 and TRBJ1-5; 8 nucleotides line up with TRBD1. Germline lookup yields CDR1 SEHNR and CDR2 FQNEAQ (reference sequence). V was pared by 4 bases and J by 2 bases, with 4 bases of the junction left unmatched. The CDR3 is made up of 15 amino acids. CDR3 sequence: CASSSTGDGNQPQHF. The DNA of the CDR3 is TGTGCCAGCAGCTCGACAGGGGATGGCAATCAGCCCCAGCATTTT.

The J gene is TRBJ2-5, the V gene TRBV7-2; TRBD2 aligns across 9 bases. Unmatched junction bases numbered 4, after V lost 0 bases and J lost 5 bases. Germline assignment: CDR1 SGHTA and CDR2 FQGNSA. The CDR3 consists of 15 residues. CDR3 bases: TGTGCCAGCAGCTTAGCGCTCCTAGCGGGGGAGACCCAGTACTTC. It codes for CASSLALLAGETQYF.

This chain joins TRBV6-1 and TRBJ1-2, with a tentative D call TRBD1 (6 bases). Germline loops: CDR1 MNHNS, CDR2 SASEGT. The CDR3 totals 13 residues. V gave up 5 bases and J gave up 7 bases, with 14 bases separating them. The CDR3 here is CASSRTGSGGYTF. As DNA, the CDR3 is TGTGCCAGCAGTCGAACAGGGAGTGGTGGCTACACCTTC.

This clone has just a few counts. The chain is built from TRBV29-1 and TRBJ2-1; 12 nucleotides line up with TRBD1. Germline-derived CDR1 and CDR2 are SQVTM and ANQGSEA. Unmatched junction bases numbered 10, after V lost 7 bases and J lost 12 bases. The CDR3 spans 13 residues. The CDR3 sequence: CSARDRGLRTQFF. CDR3 DNA sequence: TGCAGCGCCCGGGACAGGGGGCTTCGTACGCAGTTCTTC.

The rearrangement uses TRBV27 and TRBJ2-5, with D perhaps matching TRBD1 or TRBD2 (5 bases each). This CDR3 spans 14 amino acids. Trimming removed 1 base from V and 5 bases from J, with 11 bases in between. Germline assignment: CDR1 MNHEY and CDR2 SMNVEV (reference sequence). For the CDR3, the DNA is TGTGCCAGCAGTTTATTTACAGGCGGGGAGACCCAGTACTTC. This sequence encodes CASSLFTGGETQYF.